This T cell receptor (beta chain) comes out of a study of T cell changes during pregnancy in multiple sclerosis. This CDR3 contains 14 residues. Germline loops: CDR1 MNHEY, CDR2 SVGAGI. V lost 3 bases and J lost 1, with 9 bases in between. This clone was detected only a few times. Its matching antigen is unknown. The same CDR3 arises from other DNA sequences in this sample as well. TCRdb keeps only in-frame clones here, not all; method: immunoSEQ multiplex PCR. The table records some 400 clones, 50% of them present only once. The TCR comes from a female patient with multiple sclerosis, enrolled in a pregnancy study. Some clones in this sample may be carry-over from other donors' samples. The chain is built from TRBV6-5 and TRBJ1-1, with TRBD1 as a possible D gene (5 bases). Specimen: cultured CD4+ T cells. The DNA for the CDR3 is TGTGCCAGCAGTTATGGAGGGGAGAACACTGAAGCTTTCTTT. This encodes CASSYGGENTEAFF.